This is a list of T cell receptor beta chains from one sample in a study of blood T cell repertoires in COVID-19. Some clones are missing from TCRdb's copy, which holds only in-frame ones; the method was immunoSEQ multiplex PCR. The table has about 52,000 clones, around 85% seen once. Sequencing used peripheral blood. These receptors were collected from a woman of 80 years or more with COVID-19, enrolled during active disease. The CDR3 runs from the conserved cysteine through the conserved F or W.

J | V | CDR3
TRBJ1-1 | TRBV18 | CASSPTGNTEAFF
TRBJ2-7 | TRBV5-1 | CASRDGTSGGYYEQYF
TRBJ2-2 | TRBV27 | CASSLDLLAGRGELFF
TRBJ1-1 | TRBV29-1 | CTNLRGGSTEAFF
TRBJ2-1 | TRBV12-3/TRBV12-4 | CATLAGGGDEQFF
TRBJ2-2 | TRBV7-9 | CASSFGAGELFF
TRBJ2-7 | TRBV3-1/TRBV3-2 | CASSQSRGEQYF
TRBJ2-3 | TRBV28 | CASSFIAGQGPMNTQYF
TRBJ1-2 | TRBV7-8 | CASSRRDRKEGYTF
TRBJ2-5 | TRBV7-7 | CASSRRPSGQETQYF
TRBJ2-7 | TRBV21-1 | CASSSRADEQYF
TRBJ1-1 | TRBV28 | CASSLTVTQNTEAFF
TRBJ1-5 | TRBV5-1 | CASSLGGQDHQPQHF
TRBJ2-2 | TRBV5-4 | CASRIRELNTGELFF
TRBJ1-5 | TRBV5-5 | CASSKQGNQPQHF
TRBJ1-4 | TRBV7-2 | CASSFDRAPNEKLFF
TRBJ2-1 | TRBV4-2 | CASSLTSGSSYNEQFF
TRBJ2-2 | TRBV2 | CARSGLANTGELFF
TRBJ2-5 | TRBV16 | CASSQRTKTGDTQETQYF
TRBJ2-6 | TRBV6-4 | CASSEQAGANVLTF
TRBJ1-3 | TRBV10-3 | CAILNPSSGNTIYF
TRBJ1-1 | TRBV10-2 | CASRDLRVNTEAFF
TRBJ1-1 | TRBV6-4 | CAPSVGPRNTEAFF
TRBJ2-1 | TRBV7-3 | CASSEYTSSYNEQFF
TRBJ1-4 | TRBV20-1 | CSASPGTVLDEKLFF
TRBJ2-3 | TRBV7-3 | CASSSTSGSSDTQYF
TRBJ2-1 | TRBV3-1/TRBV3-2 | CASSQGMTSLPHNEQFF
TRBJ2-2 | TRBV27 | CATRTSGNLNTGELFF
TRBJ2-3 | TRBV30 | CAWRVSGSLGDTQYF
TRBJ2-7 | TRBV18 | CASSRDRDSYEQYF
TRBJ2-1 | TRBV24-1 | CATRPGQGMNEQFF
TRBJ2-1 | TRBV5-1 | CASSLGLEPNEQFF
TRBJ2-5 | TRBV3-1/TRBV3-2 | CASSLKAGGWETQYF
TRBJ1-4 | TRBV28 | CASIGSRRETNEKLFF
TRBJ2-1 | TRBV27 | CASSRGGSSYNEQFF
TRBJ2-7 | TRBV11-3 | CASRKDRGFAYEQYF
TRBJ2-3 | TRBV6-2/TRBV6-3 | CASSSFGTRTDTQYF
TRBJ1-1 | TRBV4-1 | CASSLTGWSNTEAFF
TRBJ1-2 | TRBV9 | CASSLRSRGDGYTF
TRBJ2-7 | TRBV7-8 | CASSLAIGRAYEQYF
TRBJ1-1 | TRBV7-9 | CAITGQLNTEAFF
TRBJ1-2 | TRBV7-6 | CASSVGQGIEDGYTF